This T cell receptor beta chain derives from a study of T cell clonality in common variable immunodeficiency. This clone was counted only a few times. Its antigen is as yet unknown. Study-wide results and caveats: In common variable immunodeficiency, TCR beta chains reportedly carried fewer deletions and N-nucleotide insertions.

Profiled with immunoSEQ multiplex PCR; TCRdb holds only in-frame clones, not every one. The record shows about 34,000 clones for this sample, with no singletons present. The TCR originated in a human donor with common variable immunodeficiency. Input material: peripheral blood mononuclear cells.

CDR3 DNA (partial): TGCGCCAGCAGTCAATCTACAGCTAGCACAGATACG. Translated, it gives CASSQSTASTDT. The entire CDR3 is CASSQSTASTDTQYF. The V call is TRBV23-1, the J call TRBJ2-3, with D uncertain. The read finishes 3 residues shy of the CDR3 end, and the germline J gene is used to complete it. TRBV23-1 is an ORF for which the function is uncertain. This CDR3 has 15 amino acids. The germline V and J ends were trimmed by 0 bases and 0 bases, with 7 bases remaining between them.